This T cell receptor beta chain was recorded in a study of blood T cell repertoires in COVID-19. This table comes from immunoSEQ multiplex PCR, and its TCRdb copy is limited to in-frame clones, with some not included. The sample holds roughly 420,000 clones; approximately 88% are singletons and the top ten take 0.9% to 1%. The sequencing sample was made of PBMCs or T cells enriched from blood (not recorded which). This receptor was obtained from a woman in her twenties or thirties with acute COVID-19.

CDR3 sequence: CATSDTHGTSGGNTDTQYF. For the CDR3, the DNA is TGTGCCACCAGTGATACACACGGGACTAGCGGGGGGAACACAGATACGCAGTATTTT. The rearrangement uses TRBV24-1 and TRBJ2-3, with 15 bases identical to TRBD2. V shed 3 bases, J shed 2 bases, and the junction held 8 bases outside the gene matches. Germline V gene sequence: CDR1 KGHDR, CDR2 SFDVKD. CDR3 length equals 19 residues.